This T cell receptor (beta chain) was sequenced for a study of PD-1 blockade in classical Hodgkin lymphoma. TCRdb's table, derived via immunoSEQ multiplex PCR, lists solely in-frame clones and lacks some. This table holds 110,000 or so clones, 80% to 90% found once. Every one of the patients relapsed after autologous stem cell transplantation (brentuximab vedotin exposure was variable). This clone showed up just once. The source was peripheral blood mononuclear cells (PBMCs), collected before the second cycle of nivolumab. The sequence derives from a human donor with classical Hodgkin lymphoma.

This CDR3 reads CASSPVRQGTDTQYF. For the CDR3, the DNA is TGTGCCAGCAGTCCCGTCCGACAGGGGACAGATACGCAGTATTTT. V gene TRBV28 combines with J gene TRBJ2-3, with 8 bases lining up with TRBD1. With V trimmed by 5 bases and J by 3 bases, 7 bases remained unmatched. The CDR3 extends over 15 amino acids. Germline lookup yields CDR1 MDHEN and CDR2 SYDVKM.